This T cell receptor beta chain appears in the sequencing data of a study of T cell responses to AZD1222 COVID-19 vaccine. Study-wide results and limits: White British donors predominated, females outnumbered males, and clonal diversity was possibly underestimated. Seropositive AZD1222 recipients at baseline numbered only five or six. Spike was spanned by vaccine-associated CD4 TCRs, which were dominant at 160-218 and 743-854. Receipt of two AZD1222 doses was followed by a rise in Spike-specific TCR breadth and depth.

Clones were sequenced by immunoSEQ multiplex PCR, and TCRdb holds only the in-frame ones, with some missing. Here the sample spans roughly 100,000 clones, roughly 82% being singletons. Trimming took 0 bases from V and 6 from J, leaving 13 bases between them. Germline V CDR1 and CDR2: SGHNT, YYREEE (reference sequence). CDR3 length: 14 amino acids. Remarks on this clone: Antigen specificity is unknown.

V usage is TRBV5-4 and J usage is TRBJ2-7, with D perhaps assigned TRBD1 or TRBD2 (5 bases each). The sample here was peripheral blood, taken on day 0 of AZD1222 vaccination. The sequence derives from an adult in good health. The DNA for the CDR3 is TGTGCCAGCAGCTTGGGAGGGGACCGAGGCGAGCAGTACTTC. This sequence encodes CASSLGGDRGEQYF.